The 28 T cell receptor beta chains in this list originate from one sample, sequenced in a study of T cells after yellow fever vaccination. Via MiXCR, TCRdb re-called the 5' RACE reads, giving one row per CDR3 protein. The table shows fewer than 350,000 distinct CDR3 sequences, with 8.5% to 10% occurring only once. The starting material was PBMCs, obtained on the day of the first yellow fever vaccination. These receptors were taken from a man aged 18-30 years who received the YFV17D yellow fever vaccine.

This clonotype was recorded a few times. The genes are TRBV5-1 and TRBJ2-3; no definite D call. The CDR3 runs 13 residues. V lost 7 bases to trimming and J lost 0 bases, with 9 bases between them. The germline V gene encodes CDR1 SGHRS and CDR2 YFSETQ. CDR3 protein: CASGEVSTDTQYF. The DNA for the CDR3 is TGCGCCAGCGGAGAAGTAAGCACAGATACGCAGTATTTT. The entire variable domain, with the rest obtained from reference TRBV5-1 and TRBJ2-3, is as follows: KAGVTQTPRYLIKTRGQQVTLSCSPISGHRSVSWYQQTPGQGLQFLFEYFSETQRNKGNFPGRFSGRQFSNSRSEMNVSTLELGDSALYLCASGEVSTDTQYFGPGTRLTVL.

This clonotype has only a few counts. The genes are TRBV7-9 and TRBJ2-3; D tentatively fits TRBD1 or TRBD2 (5 bases each). This CDR3 contains 15 residues. Trimming pared 10 bases from V and 4 bases from J, leaving 21 bases between. Per germline, CDR1 SEHNR and CDR2 FQNEAQ (reference sequence). The chain's CDR3 is CATNKGRAAADTQYF. The DNA of the CDR3 is TGTGCCACCAACAAGGGGAGAGCGGCGGCAGATACGCAGTATTTT.

The gene calls are TRBV4-1 and TRBJ1-3; perhaps TRBD1 as D (6 bases). V lost 1 base to trimming and J lost 0 bases, with 16 bases between them. The V gene's germline CDR1 is MGHRA and CDR2 YSYEKL. The CDR3 has 18 residues. The CDR3 nucleotides read TGCGCCAGCAGCCAAGCCAGGACAGCTCTAAGCTCTGGAAACACCATATATTTT. Translation gives CASSQARTALSSGNTIYF.

In this sample, this clonotype turned up many times. The chain employs TRBV18 and TRBJ1-2; D is unclear. In germline, CDR1 is KGHSH, CDR2 LQKENI. The CDR3 has 19 residues. Trimming removed 1 base from V and 0 bases from J, with 21 bases in between. The CDR3 spells CASSPLPPARDLSNYGYTF. The DNA for the CDR3 is TGTGCCAGCTCACCACTACCCCCGGCAAGAGACCTTTCTAACTATGGCTACACCTTC. The complete variable domain, with remaining parts taken from reference TRBV18 and TRBJ1-2, reads NAGVMQNPRHLVRRRGQEARLRCSPMKGHSHVYWYRQLPEEGLKFMVYLQKENIIDESGMPKERFSAEFPKEGPSILRIQQVVRGDSAAYFCASSPLPPARDLSNYGYTFGSGTRLTVV.

The chain combines TRBV5-1 with TRBJ2-3; TRBD1 aligns across 12 bases. This CDR3 has 18 amino acids. Germline V gives CDR1 SGHRS, CDR2 YFSETQ. Trimming cost V 3 bases and J 8 bases; bases outside gene matches: 16. The CDR3 region is CASSSLLQGQGARATQYF. The CDR3 bases are TGCGCCAGCAGCTCACTGCTACAGGGACAGGGGGCGCGAGCTACGCAGTATTTT.

This clonotype was seen a handful of times. This rearrangement joins TRBV12-3 or TRBV12-4 to TRBJ1-3; no definite D call. Between the trimmed V and J ends, which lost 7 bases and 5 bases, there was a span of 12 bases. This CDR3 is built from 13 residues. In nucleotides, the CDR3 is TGTGCCAGCACCAGCCAAATACGAAACACCATATATTTT. It yields the protein CASTSQIRNTIYF.

The V and J genes are TRBV4-2 and TRBJ2-4; D unclear. The V end lost 4 bases, the J end lost 1 base, and 11 bases lay between the germline ends. CDR3 size: 15 residues. The germline CDR1 and CDR2 sequences are LGHNA and YNFKEQ. The DNA of the CDR3 is TGTGCCAGCAGCCCGGCGGAGAGGGCCAAAAACATTCAGTACTTC. It codes for CASSPAERAKNIQYF.

In this sample, this clonotype turned up a few times. This chain connects TRBV9 to TRBJ2-1; D gene ambiguous. This CDR3 contains 11 residues. Trimming cost V 3 bases and J 13 bases, with 11 bases left between them. In germline, CDR1 is SGDLS, CDR2 YYNGEE. CDR3 bases: TGTGCCAGCAGCGCCTCTAGGAAACAGTTCTTC. Translating gives CASSASRKQFF.

The table lists this clonotype with a few counts. This chain links TRBV14 with TRBJ2-7, with D possibly being TRBD1 or TRBD2 (5 bases each). The CDR3 has 16 residues. Trimming shortened V by 6 bases and J by 0 bases, and 18 bases separated the two germline ends. The germline gives CDR1 SGHDN, CDR2 FVKESK. CDR3 region: CASRMAGASSSYEQYF. CDR3 DNA: TGTGCCAGCAGGATGGCCGGGGCGTCTAGCTCCTACGAGCAGTACTTC.

This clonotype was counted a few times. The chain recombines TRBV30 with TRBJ2-3, with 9 nucleotides matching TRBD2. The V and J ends lost 5 bases and 4 bases, in that order; junction bases with no gene match: 10. This CDR3 comprises 15 residues. The V gene's germline CDR1 is GTSNPN and CDR2 SVGIG (reference sequence). The CDR3 nucleotides are TGTGCCTGGGGCCTTGGGGGCGGGGGGGCAGATACGCAGTATTTT. Its protein product is CAWGLGGGGADTQYF.

The chain carries TRBV20-1 and TRBJ1-2, with TRBD1 matching over 8 bases. The CDR3 is 16 residues long. CDR1 is DFQATT, CDR2 SNEGSKA, per germline (reference sequence). V dropped 0 bases and J dropped 3; count of bases not matched to a gene: 9. The CDR3 coding sequence is TGCAGTGCTAGAGATCCAGGGGGCCTGGGGGACTATGGCTACACCTTC. Its protein product is CSARDPGGLGDYGYTF.

This clonotype has only a few counts. The rearrangement links TRBV4-1 to TRBJ2-5, with TRBD2 matching over 11 bases. The CDR3 spans 15 residues. Germline V gene sequence: CDR1 MGHRA, CDR2 YSYEKL. V lost 0 bases to trimming and J lost 5 bases; unmatched junction nucleotides: 2. The CDR3 bases are TGCGCCAGCAGCCAAGACCGGACTAGCGGGGAGACCCAGTACTTC. This codes for CASSQDRTSGETQYF.

The rearrangement joins TRBV5-5 to TRBJ2-7, with D perhaps TRBD1 or TRBD2 (5 bases each). The CDR3 length is 17 residues. Trimming took off 0 bases at V and 3 bases at J, with 19 bases between the two ends. CDR1 and CDR2 (germline): SGHKS, YYEKEE (reference sequence). This CDR3 reads CASSLGVGAGSFYEQYF. CDR3 bases: TGTGCCAGCAGCTTGGGGGTCGGGGCAGGTAGTTTCTACGAGCAGTACTTC.

The table lists this clonotype with a few counts. The chain carries TRBV12-3 or TRBV12-4 and TRBJ2-7; no definite D call. The CDR3 consists of 16 residues. The V gene lost 0 bases and the J gene lost 4 bases, with 16 bases spanning the gap. CDR3 sequence reads: CASSLARCPQPYEQYV. The CDR3 bases are TGTGCCAGCAGTTTAGCGCGGTGCCCTCAACCTTACGAGCAGTACGTC.

The genes are TRBV6-1 and TRBJ2-1, with TRBD2 as a possible D gene (5 bases). V dropped 3 bases and J dropped 9 bases, with 15 bases sitting between them. The CDR3 runs to 14 residues. Germline V gene sequence: CDR1 MNHNS, CDR2 SASEGT. CDR3 in amino acids: CASSDTRLGIEQFF. The CDR3 DNA is TGTGCCAGCAGTGACACTAGATTGGGTATTGAGCAGTTCTTC.

This clonotype was found many times. V is TRBV6-4 and J is TRBJ1-5, with D unclear. Between the trimmed V and J ends, which lost 4 bases and 7 bases, there was a span of 17 bases. From germline, CDR1 is MRHNA and CDR2 SNTAGT. CDR3 size: 15 residues. This chain's CDR3 is CASSVWSGAGQPQHF. The CDR3 DNA follows: TGTGCCAGCAGTGTTTGGTCGGGCGCAGGACAGCCCCAGCATTTT.

This clonotype was seen a few times. The CDR3 loop is CASSFYRTGTEAFF. The DNA of the CDR3 is TGTGCCAGCAGTTTCTACAGGACTGGCACTGAAGCTTTCTTT. J is TRBJ1-1 and V is TRBV27; weak D call: TRBD1 (5 bases). Trimming shortened V by 3 bases and J by 4 bases, and 12 bases separated the two germline ends. Germline V CDR1 and CDR2: MNHEY, SMNVEV (reference sequence). The CDR3 loop spans 14 amino acids.

The rearrangement uses TRBV12-3 or TRBV12-4 and TRBJ1-3; D remains unclear. V shed 7 bases and J shed 3 bases, with 13 bases lying between them. The CDR3 consists of 14 residues. The CDR3 is CASTIWADGNTIYF. CDR3 bases: TGTGCCAGCACCATCTGGGCAGATGGAAACACCATATATTTT.

This clonotype was seen at least ten times. V is TRBV4-1 and J is TRBJ1-1; D call uncertain. Germline V gene lookup returns CDR1 MGHRA and CDR2 YSYEKL. The CDR3 loop spans 17 amino acids. Trimming took off 3 bases at V and 3 bases at J, with 20 bases between the two ends. CDR3 in DNA: TGCGCCAGCAGCCATCGCCCTCCGGGCATTGGAGACACTGAAGCTTTCTTT. Translated, it gives CASSHRPPGIGDTEAFF.

This clonotype has more than one count but fewer than ten. This chain uses TRBV5-5 with TRBJ1-4; a weak D match, TRBD1 (5 bases). Germline V gene sequence: CDR1 SGHKS, CDR2 YYEKEE (reference sequence). V was shortened by 1 base and J by 0 bases, with 16 bases between the two germline ends. CDR3 length equals 18 residues. CDR3 bases: TGTGCCAGCAGCTTGCGGGGGTCCCCTCATGCAACTAATGAAAAACTGTTTTTT. It translates to CASSLRGSPHATNEKLFF.

The chain joins TRBV7-4 to TRBJ2-1, with D unclear. Trimming cost V 4 bases and J 10 bases, with 8 bases left between them. The germline V gene has CDR1 SGHVT and CDR2 SQSDAQ. The CDR3 runs 11 residues. CDR3 bases: TGTGCCAGCAGCTGCCCTCCCGAGCAGTTCTTC. Residues: CASSCPPEQFF.

Worth noting for this clonotype: A read error may produce the germline difference seen at one junction end. This chain joins TRBV12-3 or TRBV12-4 and TRBJ2-2, with D possibly called TRBD1 or TRBD2 (5 bases each). The CDR3 covers 14 residues. CDR3 bases: TGTGCCAGCCAATCGACAGTCAACACCGGGGAGCAGTTTTTT. It translates to CASQSTVNTGEQFF.

This clonotype showed up just a few times. This chain uses TRBV12-3 or TRBV12-4 with TRBJ2-1; D tentatively reads TRBD1 or TRBD2 (5 bases each). Deletions cut 6 bases from V and 2 bases from J, with 8 bases between. CDR3 length equals 13 residues. The CDR3 DNA sequence: TGTGCCAGCAGCCGGGACCCCTACAATGAGCAGTTCTTC. Translating it yields CASSRDPYNEQFF.

This clonotype was detected ten times or more. This rearrangement joins TRBV4-2 to TRBJ2-3, with D tentatively TRBD1 (5 bases). Germline values: CDR1 LGHNA, CDR2 YNFKEQ. The V end was cut by 0 bases, the J end by 2 bases, with 9 bases between. The CDR3 totals 15 residues. The CDR3 nucleotides read TGTGCCAGCAGCCAAGATGGGGCAGTCACAGATACGCAGTATTTT. Translated, it gives CASSQDGAVTDTQYF.

Many counts were recorded for this clonotype. The V gene is TRBV14, the J gene TRBJ2-5; 13 bases are shared with TRBD2. The CDR3 contains 16 residues. Germline-derived CDR1 and CDR2 are SGHDN and FVKESK. The trim removed 5 bases at V and 1 base at J, leaving 4 bases unmatched. CDR3 sequence: CASSRTSGGAQETQYF. DNA of the CDR3: TGTGCCAGCAGCAGGACTAGCGGGGGCGCCCAAGAGACCCAGTACTTC.

CDR3 region: CASSQEGTSGPHNEQFF. CDR3 bases: TGCGCCAGCAGCCAAGAAGGGACTAGCGGGCCCCACAATGAGCAGTTCTTC. The chain carries TRBV4-1 and TRBJ2-1; TRBD2 matches 12 bases. Germline CDR1 MGHRA, CDR2 YSYEKL. V lost 0 bases, J lost 5 bases, and 5 bases stayed unmatched. There are 17 residues in the CDR3.

As regards this clonotype: A much larger clone is a single base away; this may be a read error. CDR3 protein: CASLRGETQSF. The CDR3 DNA is TGTGCCAGCCTGAGGGGGGAGACCCAGTCCTTC. The chain couples TRBV7-2 to TRBJ2-5; tentatively, D is TRBD1 or TRBD2 (6 bases each). Germline CDR1 and CDR2: SGHTA and FQGNSA. The CDR3 loop spans 11 amino acids.

This clonotype was observed a handful of times. The chain links TRBV6-5 to TRBJ1-3; perhaps TRBD1 as D (5 bases). CDR3 size: 17 residues. Germline-derived CDR1 and CDR2 are MNHEY and SVGAGI. V dropped 2 bases and J dropped 1 base, with 15 bases sitting between them. The CDR3 coding sequence is TGTGCCAGCAGTTACGGTCCGGGGGTTTATTCTGGAAACACCATATATTTT. It encodes CASSYGPGVYSGNTIYF.